This T cell receptor (beta chain) is drawn from a study of T cells in Graves' hyperthyroidism and ophthalmopathy. To note about this clonotype: What it binds is not known.

General study findings and limits: The authors' 13 V-J model separated ophthalmopathy from stable hyperthyroidism. The blood repertoire included most of the expanded thyroid clonotypes above 0.001.

Trimming pared 0 bases from V and 10 bases from J, leaving 9 bases between. CDR1 is LGHNA, CDR2 YNFKEQ, per germline. This CDR3 region has 12 residues. Graves' hyperthyroidism qualified as stable when ophthalmopathy did not progress within 18 months. PBMCs were sourced from approximately 9 ml fresh peripheral blood. Amplification targeted TCR beta CDR3 regions from RNA transcripts. Researchers ran a first-round RT-PCR on the TCR CDR3 using the HTBI primer set. TCRdb used MiXCR to reprocess the multiplex PCR reads, holding one entry per CDR3 protein. This table holds 300,000 or so distinct CDR3 sequences, 18% found once.

This TCR came from a woman aged 45-59 years with Graves' hyperthyroidism. Input material: blood. The chain combines TRBV4-2 with TRBJ1-1, with D maybe TRBD1 (5 bases). CDR3 in DNA: TGTGCCAGCAGCCAAGAGTCGACAGCAGCTTTCTTT. Translated, it gives CASSQESTAAFF.